Given below is one TCR beta chain in context. The sample is drawn from a study of blood T cells in healthy people across ages. A J-beta primer mix and a sample-barcoded 5' primer were used in a second PCR of about 7 to 12 cycles. Paired-end reads containing CDR3 totaled no fewer than 2.5 million for each sample. TCRdb recomputed calls from the 5' RACE reads with MiXCR, one row per CDR3 protein. The sample lists 650,000 to 1,000,000 distinct CDR3 sequences; 36% were seen once. Germline CDR1 and CDR2: DFQATT and SNEGSKA (reference sequence). This CDR3 has 12 residues. The chain couples TRBV20-1 to TRBJ2-1; the D is unclear. The J call is uncertain, as TRBJ2-7 better fits the DNA end. The material sequenced was blood. The receptor's source is a man younger than 35 in good health. The CDR3 nucleotides are TGCAGTGCTAGAACCGCCCCCAATGAGCAGTACTTC. It is translated as CSARTAPNEQYF.